This T cell receptor beta chain originates from a study of T cell responses to AZD1222 COVID-19 vaccine. Whole-study results and caveats: Spike was spanned by vaccine-associated CD4 TCRs, with dominance at 160-218 and 743-854. Unmutated variant regions are reportedly targeted by nearly half of spike-specific TCRs.

The germline V gene encodes CDR1 SGHTA and CDR2 FQGNSA. The CDR3 extends over 14 amino acids. Trimming left V 4 bases short and J 0 bases short, with 6 bases between. Notes on this clone: Its antigen is currently unknown.

The method was immunoSEQ multiplex PCR; TCRdb's version includes in-frame clones alone and lacks a portion of them. The data contain tens of thousands of clones, roughly nine tenths of them singletons. The specimen comprised peripheral blood, sampled on day 0 of AZD1222 vaccination. The chain joins TRBV7-2 to TRBJ2-2; D is uncertain. This clonotype originated in an adult in good health. The CDR3 region is CASSWSTNTGELFF. The DNA for the CDR3 is TGTGCCAGCAGCTGGTCCACGAACACCGGGGAGCTGTTTTTT.